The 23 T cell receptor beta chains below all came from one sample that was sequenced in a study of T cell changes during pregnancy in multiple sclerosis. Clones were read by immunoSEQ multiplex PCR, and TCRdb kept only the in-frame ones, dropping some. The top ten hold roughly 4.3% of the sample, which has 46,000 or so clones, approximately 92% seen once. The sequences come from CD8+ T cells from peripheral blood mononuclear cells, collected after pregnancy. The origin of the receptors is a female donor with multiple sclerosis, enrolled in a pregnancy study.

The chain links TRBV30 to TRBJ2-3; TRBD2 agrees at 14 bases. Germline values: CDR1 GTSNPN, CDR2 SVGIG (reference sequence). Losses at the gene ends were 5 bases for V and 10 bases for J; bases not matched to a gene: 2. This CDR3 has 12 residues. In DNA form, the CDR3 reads TGTGCCTGGGCGGGACTAGCGGGAGCGCAGTATTTT. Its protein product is CAWAGLAGAQYF.

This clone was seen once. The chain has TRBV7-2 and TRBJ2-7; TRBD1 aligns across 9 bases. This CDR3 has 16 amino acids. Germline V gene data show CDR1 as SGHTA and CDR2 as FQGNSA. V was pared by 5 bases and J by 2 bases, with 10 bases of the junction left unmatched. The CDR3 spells CASSPIPGTGTYEQYF. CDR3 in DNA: TGTGCCAGCAGCCCTATTCCCGGGACAGGGACCTACGAGCAGTACTTC.

The CDR3 nucleotides read TGTGCCAGCAGTGAAGCGCATGTAGGGGCTGTATACGAGCAGTACTTC. This translates into CASSEAHVGAVYEQYF. The chain couples TRBV6-1 to TRBJ2-7; possibly TRBD1 for D (5 bases). This CDR3 spans 16 amino acids. CDR1 and CDR2 (germline): MNHNS, SASEGT. The V and J ends lost 0 bases and 4 bases respectively, with 16 bases between them.

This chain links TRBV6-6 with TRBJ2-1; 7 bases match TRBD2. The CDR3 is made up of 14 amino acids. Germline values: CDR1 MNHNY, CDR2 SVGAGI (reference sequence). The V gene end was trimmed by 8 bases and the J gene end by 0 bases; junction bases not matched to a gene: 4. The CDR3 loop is CASGTSDSYNEQFF. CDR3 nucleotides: TGTGCCAGCGGTACTAGCGACTCCTACAATGAGCAGTTCTTC.

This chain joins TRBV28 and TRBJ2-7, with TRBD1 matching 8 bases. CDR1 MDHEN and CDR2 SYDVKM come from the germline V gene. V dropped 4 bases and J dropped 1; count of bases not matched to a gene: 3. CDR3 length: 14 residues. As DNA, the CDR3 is TGTGCCAGCAGTTCCACAGGGGGGTCCTACGAGCAGTACTTC. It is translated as CASSSTGGSYEQYF.

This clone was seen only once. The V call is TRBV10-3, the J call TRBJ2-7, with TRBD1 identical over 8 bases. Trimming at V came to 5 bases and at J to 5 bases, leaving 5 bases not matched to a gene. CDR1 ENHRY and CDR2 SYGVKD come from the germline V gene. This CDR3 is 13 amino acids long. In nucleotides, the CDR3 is TGTGCCATCAGTATGACACAGGGGGACGAGCAGTACTTC. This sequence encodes CAISMTQGDEQYF.

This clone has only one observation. The CDR3 loop reads CASSPGGGDTGELFF. The CDR3 nucleotides are TGTGCCAGCAGCCCCGGCGGGGGAGACACCGGGGAGCTGTTTTTT. The V and J genes are TRBV21-1 and TRBJ2-2; TRBD2, the table's D call, lacks a check against the DNA. TRBV21-1 is a known pseudogene. The CDR3 consists of 15 residues.

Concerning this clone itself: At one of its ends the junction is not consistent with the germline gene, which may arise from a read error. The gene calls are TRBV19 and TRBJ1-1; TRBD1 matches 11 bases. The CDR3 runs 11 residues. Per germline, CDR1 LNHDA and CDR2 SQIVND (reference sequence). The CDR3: CASTRDRGVIF. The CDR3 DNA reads TGTGCCAGTACCAGGGACAGGGGGGTAATTTTT.

CDR3 DNA: TGTGCCAGTACCTTGACAGGGGGTGGGCAAGAGACCCAGTACTTC. Amino acid sequence: CASTLTGGGQETQYF. The V gene is TRBV19, the J gene TRBJ2-5; 9 positions agree with TRBD1. V lost 7 bases, J lost 2 bases, and 8 bases stayed unmatched. This CDR3 region has 15 residues. Germline V CDR1 and CDR2: LNHDA, SQIVND (reference sequence).

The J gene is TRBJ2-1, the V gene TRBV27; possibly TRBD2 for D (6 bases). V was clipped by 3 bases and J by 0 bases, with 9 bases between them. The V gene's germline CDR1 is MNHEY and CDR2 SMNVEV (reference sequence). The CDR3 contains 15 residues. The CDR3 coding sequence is TGTGCCAGCAGTTTTGACGGGAGCTCCTACAATGAGCAGTTCTTC. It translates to CASSFDGSSYNEQFF.

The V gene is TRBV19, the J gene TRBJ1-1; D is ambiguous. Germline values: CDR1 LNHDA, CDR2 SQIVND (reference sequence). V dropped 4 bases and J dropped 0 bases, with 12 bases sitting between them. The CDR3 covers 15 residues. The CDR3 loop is CASSRRVVLNTEAFF. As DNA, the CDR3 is TGTGCCAGTAGTAGACGGGTTGTCCTGAACACTGAAGCTTTCTTT.

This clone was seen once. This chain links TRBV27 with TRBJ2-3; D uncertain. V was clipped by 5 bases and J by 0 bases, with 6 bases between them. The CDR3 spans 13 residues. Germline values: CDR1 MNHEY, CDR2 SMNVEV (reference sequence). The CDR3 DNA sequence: TGTGCCAGCAGTACATCTAGCACAGATACGCAGTATTTT. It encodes CASSTSSTDTQYF.

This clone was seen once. This CDR3 is CASSTTSGRIYEQYF. The CDR3 region has the DNA TGTGCCAGCAGCACGACTAGCGGGAGGATCTACGAGCAGTACTTC. V and J are TRBV7-9 and TRBJ2-7, with 13 positions matching TRBD2. Germline-derived CDR1 and CDR2 are SEHNR and FQNEAQ (reference sequence). The junction had 4 bases not matched to a gene; V was cut back by 5 bases and J by 3 bases. The CDR3 totals 15 residues.

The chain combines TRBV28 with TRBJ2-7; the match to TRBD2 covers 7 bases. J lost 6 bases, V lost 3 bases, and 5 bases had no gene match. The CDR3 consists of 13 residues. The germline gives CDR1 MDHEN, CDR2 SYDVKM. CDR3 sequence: CASSFRTGGEQYF. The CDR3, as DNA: TGTGCCAGCAGTTTCCGGACGGGGGGCGAGCAGTACTTC.

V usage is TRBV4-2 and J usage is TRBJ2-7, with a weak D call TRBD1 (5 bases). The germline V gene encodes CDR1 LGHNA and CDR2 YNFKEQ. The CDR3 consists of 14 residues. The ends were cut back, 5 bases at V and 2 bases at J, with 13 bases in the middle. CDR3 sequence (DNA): TGTGCCAGCAGCTTATGGGGCAAGACCTACGAGCAGTACTTC. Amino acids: CASSLWGKTYEQYF.

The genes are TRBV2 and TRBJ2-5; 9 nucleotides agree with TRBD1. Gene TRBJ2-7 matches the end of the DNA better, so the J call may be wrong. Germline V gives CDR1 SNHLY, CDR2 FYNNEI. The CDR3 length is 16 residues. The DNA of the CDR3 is TGTGCCAGCAGTGAACCTGGGACAGGGCGGGAGTACGAGCAGTACTTC. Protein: CASSEPGTGREYEQYF.

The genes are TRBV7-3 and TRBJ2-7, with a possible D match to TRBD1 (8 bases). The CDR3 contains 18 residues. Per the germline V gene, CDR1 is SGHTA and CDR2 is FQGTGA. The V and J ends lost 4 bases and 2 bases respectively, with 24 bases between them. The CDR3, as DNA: TGTGCCAGCAGCTGGATTATTCAGACAGGGGAGGGTACCTACGAGCAGTACTTC. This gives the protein CASSWIIQTGEGTYEQYF.

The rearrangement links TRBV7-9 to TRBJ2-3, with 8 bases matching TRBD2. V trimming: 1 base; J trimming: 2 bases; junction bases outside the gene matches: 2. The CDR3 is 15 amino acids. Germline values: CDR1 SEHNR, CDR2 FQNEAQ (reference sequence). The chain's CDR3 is CASSLGRGVTDTQYF. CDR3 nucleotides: TGTGCCAGCAGCTTAGGGCGGGGGGTCACAGATACGCAGTATTTT.

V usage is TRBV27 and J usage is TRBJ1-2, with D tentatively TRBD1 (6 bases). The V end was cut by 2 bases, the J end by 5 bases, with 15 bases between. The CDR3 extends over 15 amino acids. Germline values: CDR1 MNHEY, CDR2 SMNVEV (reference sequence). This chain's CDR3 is CASSLKPWTAYGYTF. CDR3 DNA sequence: TGTGCCAGCAGTTTAAAACCATGGACAGCTTATGGCTACACCTTC.

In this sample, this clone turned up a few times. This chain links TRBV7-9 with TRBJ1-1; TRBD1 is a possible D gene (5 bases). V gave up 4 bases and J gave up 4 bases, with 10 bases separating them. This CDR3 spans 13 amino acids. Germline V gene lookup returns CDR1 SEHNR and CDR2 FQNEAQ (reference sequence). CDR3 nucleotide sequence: TGTGCCAGCAGCTCTCAGGGCCTCACTGAAGCTTTCTTT. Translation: CASSSQGLTEAFF.

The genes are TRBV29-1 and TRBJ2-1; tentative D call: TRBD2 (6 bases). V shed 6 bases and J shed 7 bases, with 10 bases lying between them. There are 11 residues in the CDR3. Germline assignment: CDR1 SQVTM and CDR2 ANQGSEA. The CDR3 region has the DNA TGCAGCGTGGGGGACTGGAATGAGCAGTTCTTC. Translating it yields CSVGDWNEQFF.

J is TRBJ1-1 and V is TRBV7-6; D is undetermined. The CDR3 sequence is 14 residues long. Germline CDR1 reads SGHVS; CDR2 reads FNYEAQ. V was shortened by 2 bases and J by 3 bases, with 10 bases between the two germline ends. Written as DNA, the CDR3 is TGTGCCAGCAGCTTATGGCAGGAGGACACTGAAGCTTTCTTT. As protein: CASSLWQEDTEAFF.

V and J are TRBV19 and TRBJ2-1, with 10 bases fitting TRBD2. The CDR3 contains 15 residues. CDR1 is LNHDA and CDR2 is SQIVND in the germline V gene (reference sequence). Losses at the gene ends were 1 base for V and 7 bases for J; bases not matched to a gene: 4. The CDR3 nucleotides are TGTGCCAGTAGTATAGGGCTAGCGGGAGATAATGAGCAGTTCTTC. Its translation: CASSIGLAGDNEQFF.